A selection of T cell receptor beta chains follows, all from one sample in a study of beta chain features in type 1 diabetes. Assay: immunoSEQ multiplex PCR; the TCRdb copy retains only in-frame clones and omits some. The repertoire holds about 640,000 clones, with 9.5% to 15% as singletons. The sequencing input was naive CD4+ T cells from blood. All receptors derive from a man younger than 40 with type 1 diabetes. Each CDR3 is given without its conserved first and last residue. Some rows mark clone size as missing; the rest say once, few, many or name a class of expanded clone.

J: TRBJ1-5
V: TRBV6-5
size: -
CDR3: ASSYSSAGIGQPQH

J: TRBJ1-1
V: TRBV7-6
size: -
CDR3: ASSLGTTNTEAF

J: TRBJ2-7
V: TRBV30
size: -
CDR3: ACSTLPLAYEQY

J: TRBJ2-7
V: TRBV7-2
size: few
CDR3: ASSFVRSTYEQY

J: TRBJ2-2
V: TRBV5-6
size: few
CDR3: ASSAGPRNTGELF

J: TRBJ1-2
V: TRBV7-2
size: -
CDR3: ASSHPRIDGYT

J: TRBJ2-7
V: TRBV11-2
size: -
CDR3: ASSAGPPGQGTYEQY

J: TRBJ1-2
V: TRBV19
size: few
CDR3: ASSTIQGPNYGYT

J: TRBJ1-2
V: TRBV7-2
size: few
CDR3: ASSSPQGPNT

J: TRBJ2-1
V: TRBV6-5
size: few
CDR3: ASRLAGTHEQF

J: TRBJ2-7
V: TRBV7-9
size: few
CDR3: ASSPKGSRTGSYEQY

J: TRBJ1-5
V: TRBV25-1
size: few
CDR3: ASSDRVNQPQH

J: TRBJ2-1
V: TRBV7-9
size: many
CDR3: ASSLVLSGEIQF

J: TRBJ1-2
V: TRBV11-2
size: few
CDR3: ASSLGPIGAGYT

J: TRBJ2-5
V: TRBV7-9
size: few
CDR3: ASSAWTDQETQY

J: TRBJ2-5
V: TRBV5-1
size: few
CDR3: ASQPSGTNQETQY

J: TRBJ2-3
V: TRBV6-1
size: few
CDR3: ASSEYQQYTDTQY

J: TRBJ2-2
V: TRBV7-9
size: few
CDR3: ASSLSEAGTGELF

J: TRBJ1-6
V: TRBV11-3
size: few
CDR3: ASSFPLTRSPLH

J: TRBJ2-3
V: TRBV9
size: few
CDR3: ASGRMEDTQY

J: TRBJ2-1
V: TRBV6-1
size: -
CDR3: ASIRGGPEQF

J: TRBJ2-7
V: TRBV6-6
size: -
CDR3: ASRNRGEGEQY

J: TRBJ1-1
V: TRBV4-1
size: -
CDR3: ASSRHRGGGMNTEAF

J: TRBJ1-1
V: TRBV2
size: -
CDR3: ASSGQGSTEAF